A single sample gave rise to the 24 T cell receptor beta chains below, sequenced in a study of chemoradiotherapy in HPV16-positive cancers. Here immunoSEQ multiplex PCR was the method, and the copy in TCRdb shows in-frame clones only, minus some. The sample consists of 5,500 or so clones, about 73% of them appearing once. The specimen was obtained from a patient who underwent chemoradiotherapy. The receptors shown here come from a human donor with HPV-associated anogenital cancer.

This clone was picked up one time. The V gene is TRBV11-2, the J gene TRBJ2-5, with 8 bases aligning to TRBD2. CDR1 and CDR2 (germline): SGHAT, FQNNGV. V dropped 1 base and J dropped 2; count of bases not matched to a gene: 3. The CDR3 sequence is 15 residues long. As DNA, the CDR3 is TGTGCCAGCAGCTTAGCGGGGGGGCATCAAGAGACCCAGTACTTC. It encodes CASSLAGGHQETQYF.

V gene TRBV29-1 combines with J gene TRBJ2-5; D might be TRBD1 or TRBD2, each matching 5 bases. Trimming took off 6 bases at V and 7 bases at J, with 15 bases between the two ends. The CDR3 extends over 12 amino acids. CDR1 and CDR2 from the germline V gene are SQVTM and ANQGSEA. This CDR3 is CSVGRDPSTQYF. The CDR3 bases are TGCAGCGTGGGTAGGGACCCTTCGACCCAGTACTTC.

This clone was seen a handful of times. The V gene is TRBV5-5, the J gene TRBJ1-3, with a possible D match to TRBD1 (6 bases). The germline gives CDR1 SGHKS, CDR2 YYEKEE (reference sequence). V was trimmed by 4 bases and J by 2 bases, leaving 13 bases between them. This CDR3 has 15 amino acids. The CDR3 coding sequence is TGTGCCAGCAGCGCCAGGGGACAAGCTGGAAACACCATATATTTT. This sequence encodes CASSARGQAGNTIYF. The entire variable domain, with the rest obtained from reference TRBV5-5 and TRBJ1-3, is as follows: DAGVTQSPTHLIKTRGQQVTLRCSPISGHKSVSWYQQVLGQGPQFIFQYYEKEERGRGNFPDRFSARQFPNYSSELNVNALLLGDSALYLCASSARGQAGNTIYFGEGSWLTVV.

A remark on this clone: A junction boundary mismatches the germline segment, possibly from a read error. The DNA of the CDR3 is TGTGCTAGTGGTTTGGAGGCGGGGACAGTCCAGATCTTC. This translates into CASGLEAGTVQIF. The chain combines TRBV12-5 with TRBJ1-2; 7 nucleotides line up with TRBD1. Per the germline V gene, CDR1 is LGHNT and CDR2 is FRNRAP. The CDR3 spans 13 residues. The complete variable domain, with remaining parts taken from reference TRBV12-5 and TRBJ1-2, reads DARVTQTPRHKVTEMGQEVTMRCQPILGHNTVFWYRQTMMQGLELLAYFRNRAPLDDSGMPKDRFSAEMPDATLATLKIQPSEPRDSAVYFCASGLEAGTVQIFGSGTRLTVV.

The chain couples TRBV6-5 to TRBJ2-7; 10 bases match TRBD1. With 7 bases clipped from V and 5 bases from J, the junction kept 8 bases outside the gene matches. Germline CDR1 and CDR2: MNHEY and SVGAGI. The CDR3 runs 14 residues. The CDR3 sequence: CASKSRGTGDEQYF. CDR3 DNA: TGTGCCAGCAAATCACGGGGGACAGGGGACGAGCAGTACTTC.

This clone was seen a few times. The gene calls are TRBV10-3 and TRBJ1-5; D ambiguous. Germline loops: CDR1 ENHRY, CDR2 SYGVKD. Trimming shortened V by 3 bases and J by 10 bases, and 13 bases separated the two germline ends. CDR3 length: 13 amino acids. The CDR3 DNA follows: TGTGCCATCAGTGACGGAGAGGACGCCCCCCAGCATTTT. Protein product: CAISDGEDAPQHF.

V usage is TRBV6-1 and J usage is TRBJ1-3, with D hard to call. The CDR3 runs 14 residues. V lost 3 bases to trimming and J lost 4 bases, with 10 bases between them. The germline CDR1 and CDR2 sequences are MNHNS and SASEGT. CDR3 coding DNA: TGTGCCAGCAGTGATTCCGCGGAGGGAAACACCATATATTTT. This sequence encodes CASSDSAEGNTIYF.

The chain links TRBV11-3 to TRBJ2-1; the D gene could be TRBD1 or TRBD2 (5 bases each). Deletions cut 1 base from V and 8 bases from J, with 12 bases between. Germline lookup yields CDR1 SGHNT and CDR2 YENEEA. This CDR3 comprises 14 residues. The CDR3 loop reads CASSLVSGDDEQFF. The CDR3 DNA follows: TGTGCCAGCAGCTTAGTTTCCGGGGACGATGAGCAGTTCTTC.

The gene calls are TRBV7-2 and TRBJ1-1, with D perhaps TRBD1 (6 bases). CDR3 length: 14 amino acids. Trimming pared 7 bases from V and 4 bases from J, leaving 16 bases between. Germline CDR1 SGHTA, CDR2 FQGNSA. CDR3 residues: CASILTGRITEAFF. DNA of the CDR3: TGTGCCAGCATCCTGACAGGCCGGATCACTGAAGCTTTCTTT.

The chain carries TRBV10-3 and TRBJ2-7, with a tentative D call TRBD1 (6 bases). Germline V lookup: CDR1 ENHRY, CDR2 SYGVKD. V was shortened by 6 bases and J by 3 bases, with 15 bases between the two germline ends. The CDR3 covers 14 residues. The CDR3 DNA reads TGTGCCATCAGCCCAGGGGCGGGCTACTACGAGCAGTACTTC. This translates into CAISPGAGYYEQYF.

CDR3 sequence: CATSRDFNQPQHF. DNA for the CDR3: TGTGCCACCAGCAGAGACTTCAATCAGCCCCAGCATTTT. The chain carries TRBV15 and TRBJ1-5; D is unclear. Looked up from germline, CDR1 is LNHNV and CDR2 is YYDKDF (reference sequence). V gave up 0 bases and J gave up 3 bases, with 3 bases separating them. The CDR3 extends over 13 amino acids.

The chain carries TRBV11-2 and TRBJ2-5; 10 bases are a match to TRBD2. Germline loops: CDR1 SGHAT, CDR2 FQNNGV. The ends lost 1 base at V and 7 bases at J; junction bases unmatched: 9. CDR3 length equals 16 residues. The CDR3 loop reads CASSLGSGGAGWTQYF. CDR3 DNA: TGTGCCAGCAGCTTAGGAAGCGGGGGGGCCGGATGGACCCAGTACTTC.

A single count supports this clone. V gene TRBV6-1 combines with J gene TRBJ1-3, with 7 bases that match TRBD1. This CDR3 comprises 15 residues. Germline CDR1 reads MNHNS; CDR2 reads SASEGT. Trimming at V came to 6 bases and at J to 0 bases, leaving 5 bases not matched to a gene. CDR3 loop: CASRGQDYSGNTIYF. The CDR3 DNA reads as TGTGCCAGCAGAGGACAGGATTACTCTGGAAACACCATATATTTT.

V is TRBV6-1 and J is TRBJ1-5; unclear D gene. Germline CDR1 and CDR2: MNHNS and SASEGT. Trimming pared 2 bases from V and 2 bases from J, leaving 10 bases between. The CDR3 length is 15 residues. CDR3 DNA: TGTGCCAGCAGTGAAACGGGAAGGGGCAATCAGCCCCAGCATTTT. It codes for CASSETGRGNQPQHF.

The J gene is TRBJ2-1, the V gene TRBV2, with D possibly matching TRBD2 (5 bases). CDR3 length: 13 residues. CDR1 is SNHLY, CDR2 FYNNEI, per germline. Deletions cut 7 bases from V and 7 bases from J, with 14 bases between. The CDR3 here is CASTTGIRNEQFF. CDR3 nucleotide sequence: TGTGCCAGCACTACGGGGATTCGGAATGAGCAGTTCTTC.

This chain uses TRBV7-2 with TRBJ2-5; unclear D gene. Trimming took off 3 bases at V and 6 bases at J, with 8 bases between the two ends. Germline V CDR1 and CDR2: SGHTA, FQGNSA. This CDR3 spans 12 amino acids. The CDR3 region has the DNA TGTGCCAGCAGCTTCTTTGGCAAGACCCAGTACTTC. Amino acids: CASSFFGKTQYF.

This clone was seen a handful of times. The chain links TRBV6-1 to TRBJ1-2, with TRBD1 matching 7 bases. After removal of 3 bases from V and 8 bases from J, the junction contained 6 bases not matched to a gene. Germline V gene data show CDR1 as MNHNS and CDR2 as SASEGT. The CDR3 loop spans 13 amino acids. The CDR3 sequence: CASSEGTAQGYTF. The CDR3 DNA reads TGTGCCAGCAGTGAGGGGACAGCCCAGGGCTACACCTTC.

The CDR3 region is CASSLGGNYGYTF. CDR3 coding DNA: TGTGCCAGCAGCTTGGGTGGGAACTATGGCTACACCTTC. The genes are TRBV5-4 and TRBJ1-2; D is ambiguous. Germline V lookup: CDR1 SGHNT, CDR2 YYREEE (reference sequence). There are 13 residues in the CDR3. The germline V and J ends were trimmed by 0 bases and 2 bases, with 5 bases remaining between them.

The chain couples TRBV4-2 to TRBJ2-3; 11 bases are a match to TRBD1. Trimming removed 1 base from V and 4 bases from J; junction bases left unmatched: 4. This CDR3 contains 16 residues. Per germline, CDR1 LGHNA and CDR2 YNFKEQ. The CDR3 DNA reads TGTGCCAGCAGCCAAGCTCCGGGACAGGGGGCAGATACGCAGTATTTT. Translated, it gives CASSQAPGQGADTQYF.

V is TRBV4-3 and J is TRBJ2-7; 8 nucleotides line up with TRBD1. V trimming: 2 bases; J trimming: 1 base; junction bases outside the gene matches: 7. CDR1 LGHNA and CDR2 YSLEER come from the germline V gene. The CDR3 sequence is 16 residues long. The DNA for the CDR3 is TGCGCCAGCAGCCAACTCGGACAGGGAGTTTCCTACGAGCAGTACTTC. It translates to CASSQLGQGVSYEQYF.

The chain has TRBV6-6 and TRBJ1-2; TRBD1 matches at 7 bases. Losses at the gene ends were 4 bases for V and 8 bases for J; bases not matched to a gene: 13. Germline loops: CDR1 MNHNY, CDR2 SVGAGI (reference sequence). The CDR3 covers 15 residues. CDR3 in DNA: TGTGCCAGCAGTTTTATCATCGACAGGGAAGGGGGCTACACCTTC. This codes for CASSFIIDREGGYTF.

The J gene is TRBJ1-1, the V gene TRBV7-9; 8 bases are shared with TRBD1. CDR3 size: 13 residues. CDR1 and CDR2 (germline): SEHNR, FQNEAQ (reference sequence). V trimming: 5 bases; J trimming: 1 base; junction bases outside the gene matches: 0. CDR3 coding DNA: TGTGCCAGCAGCGGACAGGGGAACACTGAAGCTTTCTTT. Translating it yields CASSGQGNTEAFF. The full variable domain, its missing parts supplied by reference TRBV7-9 and TRBJ1-1, is DTGVSQNPRHKITKRGQNVTFRCDPISEHNRLYWYRQTLGQGPEFLTYFQNEAQLEKSRLLSDRFSAERPKGSFSTLEIQRTEQGDSAMYLCASSGQGNTEAFFGQGTRLTVV.

The J gene is TRBJ2-3, the V gene TRBV7-8; 8 bases fit TRBD1. Germline V gene lookup returns CDR1 SGHVS and CDR2 FQNEAQ. The CDR3 contains 14 residues. V lost 6 bases, J lost 5 bases, and 7 bases stayed unmatched. In DNA, the CDR3 is TGTGCCAGCAGTTCTAGACAGGGGAGAGATACGCAGTATTTT. Translating gives CASSSRQGRDTQYF.

Only a few counts were recorded for this clone. The chain uses TRBV4-1 and TRBJ2-1, with a weak D call TRBD2 (6 bases). The ends were cut back, 4 bases at V and 5 bases at J, with 15 bases in the middle. Germline V CDR1 and CDR2: MGHRA, YSYEKL. The CDR3 loop spans 15 amino acids. The CDR3 spells CASSPFPLADNEQFF. Written as DNA, the CDR3 is TGCGCCAGCAGCCCCTTTCCACTAGCTGACAATGAGCAGTTCTTC.